This note documents a single TCR beta chain sequence. Its antigen is not known. TCRdb's copy holds only in-frame clones and misses some; the assay was immunoSEQ multiplex PCR. The table shows 250,000 to 400,000 clones, with roughly 90% occurring only once. The donors were members of the validation cohort, which comprised 120 subjects and was separate from the first cohort of roughly 700 subjects. These data are taken from a study of cytomegalovirus exposure and HLA in healthy donors. Study results and limitations: Among the CMV-associated chains, a few were confirmed in vitro as specific for CMV antigens. In the 90 to 150 validation repertoires, approximately 94% of cluster scores exceeded 0, per a later analysis.

This CDR3 is built from 11 residues. V was trimmed by 7 bases and J by 2 bases, leaving 6 bases between them. The germline V gene has CDR1 MNHEY and CDR2 SVGAGI. This clonotype originated in a man under 40 in good health and CMV-seronegative. V is TRBV6-5 and J is TRBJ2-7, with a weak D call TRBD2 (5 bases). The sample taken for sequencing was PBMCs. CDR3 nucleotide sequence: TGTGCCAGCAAGAGGGCCTACGAGCAGTACTTC. Amino acids: CASKRAYEQYF.